These 14 T cell receptor beta chains came from one sample sequenced in a study of shared clonotypes between healthy human individuals. Produced via immunoSEQ multiplex PCR; TCRdb's table is partial and in-frame only. There are roughly 1,000,000 clones in the sample; approximately 80% occur only once, and 0.5% to 0.65% lies in the top ten. Sequencing used memory CD4+ T cells from PBMCs. Subset given: CD45RA-negative fraction. The receptors derive from a man aged 18 to 29 in good health. Some clones in this sample may be carry-over from other donors' samples.

This clone was seen just once. This chain uses TRBV2 with TRBJ2-5, with TRBD2 as a possible D gene (6 bases). The CDR3 is made up of 14 amino acids. Germline CDR1 and CDR2: SNHLY and FYNNEI. The V end was cut by 4 bases, the J end by 1 base, with 10 bases between. In nucleotides, the CDR3 is TGTGCCAGCAGTGTCTGGACTACCCAAGAGACCCAGTACTTC. Translated, it gives CASSVWTTQETQYF.

This chain connects TRBV5-4 to TRBJ2-3; 12 bases agree with TRBD2. This CDR3 region has 17 residues. The J segment lost 4 bases and the V segment lost 4 bases, leaving 10 bases of the junction unmatched. CDR1 and CDR2 from the germline V gene are SGHNT and YYREEE (reference sequence). CDR3: CASSAGTSGPRADTQYF. DNA of the CDR3: TGTGCCAGCAGCGCCGGGACTAGCGGGCCCCGCGCAGATACGCAGTATTTT.

The chain uses TRBV28 and TRBJ1-5, with a tentative D call TRBD1 (6 bases). The length of the CDR3 is 14 residues. Germline assignment: CDR1 MDHEN and CDR2 SYDVKM. The ends were cut back, 3 bases at V and 7 bases at J, with 13 bases in the middle. In DNA, the CDR3 is TGTGCCAGCAGTTTGTGGGGGCAAGAACAGCCCCAGCATTTT. Its translation: CASSLWGQEQPQHF.

The chain links TRBV30 to TRBJ1-3; D gene uncertain. V lost 3 bases, J lost 0 bases, and 9 bases lay in between. The CDR3 runs to 14 residues. Germline CDR1 is GTSNPN and CDR2 is SVGIG (reference sequence). The CDR3 DNA is TGTGCCTGGAGGGGCCCGGGCTCTGGAAACACCATATATTTT. Amino acid sequence: CAWRGPGSGNTIYF. Full variable domain (outside the CDR3, taken from reference TRBV30 and TRBJ1-3): SQTIHQWPATLVQPVGSPLSLECTVEGTSNPNLYWYRQAAGRGLQLLFYSVGIGQISSEVPQNLSASRPQDRQFILSSKKLLLSDSGFYLCAWRGPGSGNTIYFGEGSWLTVV.

The chain carries TRBV6-1 and TRBJ2-7, with no clear D. Germline CDR1 is MNHNS and CDR2 is SASEGT. The CDR3 covers 13 residues. Trimming took off 6 bases at V and 2 bases at J, with 11 bases between the two ends. The CDR3 DNA follows: TGTGCCAGCAGAACAGAGAGCACCTACGAGCAGTACTTC. Its protein is CASRTESTYEQYF.

A remark on this clone: This likely came from a read error, as a far larger clone is one base away. The chain's CDR3 is CASSLDSTDTQYF. As DNA, the CDR3 is TGTGCCAGCAGTCTGGACAGCACAGATACGCAGTATTTT. The chain links TRBV6-5 to TRBJ2-3; D not resolved. Germline V gene lookup returns CDR1 MNHEY and CDR2 SVGAGI. The CDR3 length is 13 residues. V was trimmed by 5 bases and J by 0 bases, leaving 6 bases between them.

The V call is TRBV18, the J call TRBJ2-6; TRBD1 matches 8 bases. The CDR3 is 15 amino acids. Looked up from germline, CDR1 is KGHSH and CDR2 is LQKENI. Trimming took 4 bases from V and 2 from J; bases not matched to a gene: 1. The CDR3 nucleotides are TGTGCCAGCTCACTGGGACAGGCTGGGGCCAACGTCCTGACTTTC. Its protein is CASSLGQAGANVLTF.

In its sample, this clone was seen many times. The chain couples TRBV7-9 to TRBJ2-5; 7 bases fit TRBD1. J lost 5 bases, V lost 1 base, and 1 base had no gene match. Germline V CDR1 and CDR2: SEHNR, FQNEAQ (reference sequence). The CDR3 is 13 residues long. This CDR3 is CASSLGRGETQYF. The CDR3 DNA is TGTGCCAGCAGCTTAGGCAGGGGGGAGACCCAGTACTTC.

J is TRBJ1-1 and V is TRBV6-1, with 7 positions matching TRBD1. J lost 0 bases, V lost 6 bases, and 7 bases had no gene match. This CDR3 is built from 15 residues. The germline gives CDR1 MNHNS, CDR2 SASEGT. The CDR3 spells CASRGGTVLNTEAFF. DNA for the CDR3: TGTGCCAGCAGGGGGGGGACAGTCTTGAACACTGAAGCTTTCTTT.

Here the CDR3 reads CASSYLPGHQETQYF. Written as DNA, the CDR3 is TGCGCCAGCAGCTACTTACCGGGACACCAAGAGACCCAGTACTTC. This chain uses TRBV5-1 with TRBJ2-5; D possibly uses TRBD1 or TRBD2 (5 bases each). V shed 3 bases and J shed 0 bases, with 12 bases lying between them. This CDR3 contains 15 residues. Germline CDR1 reads SGHRS; CDR2 reads YFSETQ.

This clone was observed a few times. The chain recombines TRBV19 with TRBJ2-2; D remains unclear. The V gene lost 6 bases and the J gene lost 6 bases, with 8 bases spanning the gap. The CDR3 totals 12 residues. The germline V gene has CDR1 LNHDA and CDR2 SQIVND (reference sequence). CDR3 DNA sequence: TGTGCCAGTAGCCAGAAGGCCGGGGAGCTGTTTTTT. Its translation: CASSQKAGELFF.

V usage is TRBV21-1 and J usage is TRBJ1-5. TRBV21-1 is a known pseudogene. The CDR3 loop spans 14 amino acids. The CDR3 coding sequence is TGTGCCAGCAGCAGAGTTGGTTTAGGTCAGCCCCAGCATTTT. Translating gives CASSRVGLGQPQHF.

The chain couples TRBV21-1 to TRBJ2-7; the table's D call, TRBD2, was not checked against the DNA. TRBV21-1 is given as a pseudogene. This CDR3 region has 15 residues. The CDR3 sequence: CASSNRRSEDSEQYF. The CDR3 DNA follows: TGTGCCAGCAGCAACCGCCGAAGCGAAGATTCAGAGCAGTACTTC.

The chain links TRBV7-9 to TRBJ2-7; D might be TRBD2 (5 bases). Trimming shortened V by 5 bases and J by 4 bases, and 15 bases separated the two germline ends. Per the germline V gene, CDR1 is SEHNR and CDR2 is FQNEAQ (reference sequence). The CDR3 runs 14 residues. This chain's CDR3 is CASSPPGYGYEQYF. The CDR3 nucleotides are TGTGCCAGCAGCCCCCCGGGGTATGGGTACGAGCAGTACTTC.